These T cell receptor beta chains were read from a single sample in a study of T-cell memory formation after mild COVID-19. MiXCR, applied by TCRdb to the 5' RACE reads, yields one record per CDR3 protein. The sample includes 350,000 to 500,000 distinct CDR3 sequences, 20% to 30% seen only once; the top ten take 10% to 15%. What was sequenced was PBMCs or a T cell subset sorted from them (not recorded which). The receptors derive from an adult woman who had mild COVID-19 (a few samples of this study predate the infection). Cell type and time point are not known. CDR3s leave out the opening cysteine and the closing phenylalanine or tryptophan. Size tells how often a clone was seen (once, few, many) or the class of an expanded clone, and some rows leave it out.

len: 13; j_gene: TRBJ2-5; abundance: NA; v_gene: TRBV7-9; CDR3aa: ASSTGTSGQETQY
len: 13; j_gene: TRBJ2-5; abundance: few; v_gene: TRBV29-1; CDR3aa: SVARNRATGETQY
len: 15; j_gene: TRBJ1-1; abundance: few; v_gene: TRBV24-1; CDR3aa: ATSDLSHWTMNTEAF
len: 13; j_gene: TRBJ2-7; abundance: few; v_gene: TRBV9; CDR3aa: ASSPKTGISYEQY
len: 18; j_gene: TRBJ2-6; abundance: NA; v_gene: TRBV7-8; CDR3aa: ASSSLRLGTSGSGANVLT
len: 12; j_gene: TRBJ1-6; abundance: few; v_gene: TRBV15; CDR3aa: ATSRAWTGSPLH
len: 14; j_gene: TRBJ2-3; abundance: NA; v_gene: TRBV9; CDR3aa: ASSVGIPPGVDTQY
len: 18; j_gene: TRBJ2-3; abundance: NA; v_gene: TRBV15; CDR3aa: ATSRDPAGTSGGAWYTQY
len: 14; j_gene: TRBJ1-6; abundance: many; v_gene: TRBV7-9; CDR3aa: ASSLGQGFYNSPLH
len: 12; j_gene: TRBJ2-3; abundance: few; v_gene: TRBV29-1; CDR3aa: SVAGTSLTDTQY
len: 12; j_gene: TRBJ2-7; abundance: few; v_gene: TRBV11-2; CDR3aa: ASSLAYTPYEQY
len: 12; j_gene: TRBJ2-7; abundance: NA; v_gene: TRBV12-3/TRBV12-4; CDR3aa: ASSHGTGAYEQY
len: 11; j_gene: TRBJ1-1; abundance: few; v_gene: TRBV12-3/TRBV12-4; CDR3aa: ASSPMRGTEAF
len: 12; j_gene: TRBJ1-1; abundance: few; v_gene: TRBV20-1; CDR3aa: SARDLGQALKAF
len: 16; j_gene: TRBJ2-6; abundance: NA; v_gene: TRBV12-3/TRBV12-4; CDR3aa: ASSLEVGGGAGANVLT
len: 10; j_gene: TRBJ1-2; abundance: NA; v_gene: TRBV29-1; CDR3aa: SVEPSNYGYT
len: 11; j_gene: TRBJ2-1; abundance: few; v_gene: TRBV29-1; CDR3aa: SVELGLYNEQF
len: 12; j_gene: TRBJ1-1; abundance: NA; v_gene: TRBV5-1; CDR3aa: ASRPDSVITEAF
len: 13; j_gene: TRBJ1-1; abundance: NA; v_gene: TRBV5-1; CDR3aa: ASRRREDLNTEAF
len: 12; j_gene: TRBJ1-4; abundance: few; v_gene: TRBV18; CDR3aa: ASSKGQGAWELF
len: 12; j_gene: TRBJ2-1; abundance: few; v_gene: TRBV4-1; CDR3aa: ASSLGAGNTEQF
len: 9; j_gene: TRBJ1-1; abundance: NA; v_gene: TRBV12-3/TRBV12-4; CDR3aa: ASHTTFEAF
len: 14; j_gene: TRBJ1-2; abundance: NA; v_gene: TRBV2; CDR3aa: ASVTGRVTIHYGYT
len: 13; j_gene: TRBJ2-2; abundance: NA; v_gene: TRBV5-1; CDR3aa: ASSGLKEGTGELF
len: 10; j_gene: TRBJ1-1; abundance: few; v_gene: TRBV10-3; CDR3aa: AISDDSFEAF
len: 11; j_gene: TRBJ2-1; abundance: few; v_gene: TRBV29-1; CDR3aa: SVDLSSYNEQF
len: 15; j_gene: TRBJ2-6; abundance: NA; v_gene: TRBV30; CDR3aa: AWSTFGTSSGANVLT
len: 18; j_gene: TRBJ2-1; abundance: NA; v_gene: TRBV24-1; CDR3aa: ATSDPRHGRLVTSYNEQF
len: 13; j_gene: TRBJ1-3; abundance: NA; v_gene: TRBV7-9; CDR3aa: ASSSGQGIENTIY
len: 12; j_gene: TRBJ1-5; abundance: NA; v_gene: TRBV7-9; CDR3aa: ASSHDSGNQPQH